These T cell receptor beta chains were read from a single sample in a study of cytomegalovirus exposure and HLA in healthy donors. Sequencing used immunoSEQ multiplex PCR; TCRdb keeps in-frame clones, though not all of them. The sample lists about 130,000 clones; 80% were seen once. Sequencing input: PBMCs. These receptors all come from a man aged 35 to 55 in good health and CMV-seronegative. Both conserved end residues are part of each CDR3. The D gene is left open where the match is weak. Clone size is stated in some rows and not others, as once, few, many or a class when expanded.

cdr3_nt: TGTGCCAGCAGCTTGGGGCAAGGGGCCATCCAAGAGACCCAGTACTTC; cdr3_aa: CASSLGQGAIQETQYF; d_call: -; clone_size: -; v_call: TRBV5-6; j_call: TRBJ2-5
cdr3_nt: TGTGCCAGCAGCCTAGGGACTAGCGGTAACAATGAGCAGTTCTTC; cdr3_aa: CASSLGTSGNNEQFF; d_call: TRBD2; clone_size: once; v_call: TRBV7-9; j_call: TRBJ2-1
cdr3_nt: TGTGCCAGCAGCGCTGATGGGGCTTCATATCAGCCCCAGCATTTT; cdr3_aa: CASSADGASYQPQHF; d_call: -; clone_size: few; v_call: TRBV6-1; j_call: TRBJ1-5
cdr3_nt: TGTGCCATCAGTGAGTCTTTCGGAAGGGAGTATGGCTACACCTTC; cdr3_aa: CAISESFGREYGYTF; d_call: -; clone_size: -; v_call: TRBV10-3; j_call: TRBJ1-2
cdr3_nt: TGTGCCAGCAGTTTGACAGTCAGGAACACTGAAGCTTTCTTT; cdr3_aa: CASSLTVRNTEAFF; d_call: -; clone_size: -; v_call: TRBV27; j_call: TRBJ1-1
cdr3_nt: TGTGCCAGCAGCCCTAGGGGGCGGTACAATGAGCAGTTCTTC; cdr3_aa: CASSPRGRYNEQFF; d_call: TRBD1; clone_size: few; v_call: TRBV5-4; j_call: TRBJ2-1
cdr3_nt: TGTGCCAGCAGCTTAGAGCGGATACCCTACAATGAGCAGTTCTTC; cdr3_aa: CASSLERIPYNEQFF; d_call: -; clone_size: -; v_call: TRBV7-9; j_call: TRBJ2-1
cdr3_nt: TGCGCCAGCAGCTCAACTAGCGGCCAAGAGACCCAGTACTTC; cdr3_aa: CASSSTSGQETQYF; d_call: TRBD2; clone_size: -; v_call: TRBV5-1; j_call: TRBJ2-5
cdr3_nt: TGTGCCAGCAGGGAGACAGGTAACTATGGCTACACCTTC; cdr3_aa: CASRETGNYGYTF; d_call: -; clone_size: once; v_call: TRBV5-4; j_call: TRBJ1-2
cdr3_nt: TGTGCCTGGAGTGTACAGGGAGGGGAAAAACTGTTTTTT; cdr3_aa: CAWSVQGGEKLFF; d_call: -; clone_size: -; v_call: TRBV30; j_call: TRBJ1-4
cdr3_nt: TGTGCCAGCAGCTTCGCTGCGGGGGTGGAGGCCCAGTACTTC; cdr3_aa: CASSFAAGVEAQYF; d_call: TRBD2; clone_size: -; v_call: TRBV7-2; j_call: TRBJ2-5
cdr3_nt: TGTGCCAGCAGTCGGAGATCTAGCGGCTCCTACGAGCAGTACTTC; cdr3_aa: CASSRRSSGSYEQYF; d_call: TRBD2; clone_size: -; v_call: TRBV27; j_call: TRBJ2-7
cdr3_nt: TGTGCCTGGAGCCCCCCCCGAGGGTTGGGGAGTCAGCCCCAGCATTTT; cdr3_aa: CAWSPPRGLGSQPQHF; d_call: -; clone_size: -; v_call: TRBV30; j_call: TRBJ1-5
cdr3_nt: TGTGCCAGCAGCTTCATACAGGGGGTACCTAATTCACCCCTCCACTTT; cdr3_aa: CASSFIQGVPNSPLHF; d_call: TRBD1; clone_size: -; v_call: TRBV7-2; j_call: TRBJ1-6
cdr3_nt: TGTGCCAGTAGTACCGGCCCGGGACTCCACTACGAGCAGTACTTC; cdr3_aa: CASSTGPGLHYEQYF; d_call: -; clone_size: -; v_call: TRBV19; j_call: TRBJ2-7
cdr3_nt: TGCGCCAGCAGCCAACAGGGTTATACCCAGTACTTC; cdr3_aa: CASSQQGYTQYF; d_call: -; clone_size: few; v_call: TRBV5-1; j_call: TRBJ2-5
cdr3_nt: TGTGCCAGCAGTGGACTAGCGAACACCGGGGAGCTGTTTTTT; cdr3_aa: CASSGLANTGELFF; d_call: -; clone_size: -; v_call: TRBV6-4; j_call: TRBJ2-2
cdr3_nt: TGTGCCAGTAGTGGCAGTAACCAAGAGACCCAGTACTTC; cdr3_aa: CASSGSNQETQYF; d_call: -; clone_size: -; v_call: TRBV19; j_call: TRBJ2-5
cdr3_nt: TGTGCCAGCAGCCGAAACGGGGAGGAGGGCACTGAAGCTTTCTTT; cdr3_aa: CASSRNGEEGTEAFF; d_call: -; clone_size: once; v_call: TRBV6-1; j_call: TRBJ1-1
cdr3_nt: TGTGCCAGCAGCAACCGGGACAGGGGCTACGAGCAGTACTTC; cdr3_aa: CASSNRDRGYEQYF; d_call: TRBD1; clone_size: -; v_call: TRBV6-6; j_call: TRBJ2-7
cdr3_nt: TGTGCCTGGAGCCCAGGTAAGCTTTACGAGCAGTACTTC; cdr3_aa: CAWSPGKLYEQYF; d_call: -; clone_size: -; v_call: TRBV30; j_call: TRBJ2-7
cdr3_nt: TGTGCCAGCAGCACAGCCGGACAGGGAGGGTTTAGACTGTTTTTT; cdr3_aa: CASSTAGQGGFRLFF; d_call: TRBD1; clone_size: -; v_call: TRBV2; j_call: TRBJ1-4
cdr3_nt: TGTGCCATCACCCCTGGCGGGTTAGGTGGAAACACCATATATTTT; cdr3_aa: CAITPGGLGGNTIYF; d_call: -; clone_size: -; v_call: TRBV10-3; j_call: TRBJ1-3
cdr3_nt: TGTGCCAGCAGGCTAACTGGCACAGATACGCAGTATTTT; cdr3_aa: CASRLTGTDTQYF; d_call: -; clone_size: -; v_call: TRBV6-1; j_call: TRBJ2-3
cdr3_nt: TGCGCCAGCAGCGAGGGGACAGCAGTAAATCAGCCCCAGCATTTT; cdr3_aa: CASSEGTAVNQPQHF; d_call: TRBD1; clone_size: -; v_call: TRBV5-1; j_call: TRBJ1-5
cdr3_nt: TGTGCCAGCAGCTTTACAGAGGGCACTGAAGCTTTCTTT; cdr3_aa: CASSFTEGTEAFF; d_call: -; clone_size: -; v_call: TRBV7-9; j_call: TRBJ1-1
cdr3_nt: TGTGCCAGCAGCCAAGGCAGGGCCCTGTTCGGCTACACCTTC; cdr3_aa: CASSQGRALFGYTF; d_call: -; clone_size: -; v_call: TRBV14; j_call: TRBJ1-2
cdr3_nt: TGCGCCACCGGGGCTAGCGGGATGGCCACCGGGGAGCTGTTTTTT; cdr3_aa: CATGASGMATGELFF; d_call: TRBD2; clone_size: -; v_call: TRBV5-1; j_call: TRBJ2-2
cdr3_nt: TGTGCCAGCTCACCATGGGCGGGCTCGAACACTGAAGCTTTCTTT; cdr3_aa: CASSPWAGSNTEAFF; d_call: -; clone_size: -; v_call: TRBV18; j_call: TRBJ1-1